This note documents a single TCR beta chain sequence. This sample was included in a study of radiation and T cells in renal cell carcinoma. As for the study in general: Nephrectomy followed 15 Gy stereotactic body radiation by 4 weeks.

The V gene's germline CDR1 is MNHEY and CDR2 SVGAGI. V lost 6 bases and J lost 3; bases outside the gene matches: 4. The length of the CDR3 is 14 residues. Noted time point: baseline pretreatment blood. Treatment reported: 15 Gy SBRT to primary tumor, nephrectomy 4 weeks later. Serial blood draws occurred at baseline and 2 and 4 weeks post-SBRT. The tumor was a clear cell renal cell carcinoma. Assay used: immunoSEQ multiplex PCR; TCRdb lists only in-frame clones, some missing. This table has around 140,000 clones, 83% appearing once. The chain has TRBV6-5 and TRBJ1-1; TRBD1 agrees at 10 bases. The source was blood, collected from a patient whose treatment included radiotherapy and nephrectomy. This sequence was found in a woman between 50 and 59 years old with renal cell carcinoma. The CDR3 region has the DNA TGTGCCAGCAGACAGGACAGGGGGGACACTGAAGCTTTCTTT. This gives the protein CASRQDRGDTEAFF.